This T cell receptor (beta chain) was recovered during a study of blood T cell repertoires in COVID-19. V was clipped by 0 bases and J by 3 bases, with 9 bases between them. The germline gives CDR1 SGHDT, CDR2 YYEEEE. The CDR3 loop spans 14 amino acids. Seattle-derived patients entered the study during active infection and were followed longitudinally. Assay used: immunoSEQ multiplex PCR; TCRdb lists only in-frame clones, some missing. This table holds 200,000 or so clones, approximately 80% found once. The clonotype was recovered from a woman older than 75 with COVID-19, enrolled during active disease. Source material: peripheral blood. The rearrangement uses TRBV5-6 and TRBJ1-2; D uncertain. CDR3 DNA sequence: TGTGCCAGCAGCTTGGGTCAGGACTACTATGGCTACACCTTC. It translates to CASSLGQDYYGYTF. Filled out from reference TRBV5-6 and TRBJ1-2, the complete variable domain reads DAGVTQSPTHLIKTRGQQVTLRCSPKSGHDTVSWYQQALGQGPQFIFQYYEEEERQRGNFPDRFSGHQFPNYSSELNVNALLLGDSALYLCASSLGQDYYGYTFGSGTRLTVV.